Following are 10 T cell receptor beta chains from one sample sequenced in a study of blood T cell repertoires in COVID-19. Method: immunoSEQ multiplex PCR; TCRdb's copy keeps in-frame clones and lacks some. The sample records around 260,000 clones, over 75% being singletons. Sequencing used peripheral blood. These receptors were taken from a human donor in a cohort sampled during active COVID-19.

This clone was seen only a few times. V usage is TRBV2 and J usage is TRBJ2-7; 8 nucleotides line up with TRBD2. V lost 6 bases, J lost 3 bases, and 4 bases stayed unmatched. Germline CDR1 and CDR2: SNHLY and FYNNEI. The CDR3 extends over 13 amino acids. The CDR3 spells CASSGLADYEQYF. In nucleotides, the CDR3 is TGTGCCAGCAGCGGACTAGCAGACTACGAGCAGTACTTC.

The genes are TRBV7-9 and TRBJ2-1, with 10 nucleotides matching TRBD2. V lost 5 bases and J lost 7; bases outside the gene matches: 17. CDR1 is SEHNR, CDR2 FQNEAQ, per germline (reference sequence). CDR3 length: 18 amino acids. The CDR3 loop reads CASSPGHPSGSFGNEQFF. The DNA for the CDR3 is TGTGCCAGCAGCCCAGGCCACCCTAGCGGGAGTTTCGGGAATGAGCAGTTCTTC. The entire variable domain, with the rest obtained from reference TRBV7-9 and TRBJ2-1, is as follows: DTGVSQNPRHKITKRGQNVTFRCDPISEHNRLYWYRQTLGQGPEFLTYFQNEAQLEKSRLLSDRFSAERPKGSFSTLEIQRTEQGDSAMYLCASSPGHPSGSFGNEQFFGPGTRLTVL.

This sequence joins TRBV29-1 and TRBJ1-1; possibly TRBD1 for D (5 bases). The V end was cut by 7 bases, the J end by 6 bases, with 15 bases between. The CDR3 loop spans 12 amino acids. Germline V gives CDR1 SQVTM, CDR2 ANQGSEA. CDR3 DNA sequence: TGCAGCGCAACCCCTGGGACTTCTGAAGCTTTCTTT. Translating gives CSATPGTSEAFF.

J is TRBJ2-1 and V is TRBV28, with D uncertain. The V gene lost 8 bases and the J gene lost 7 bases, with 12 bases spanning the gap. Germline V CDR1 and CDR2: MDHEN, SYDVKM. The length of the CDR3 is 12 residues. CDR3 nucleotide sequence: TGTGCCAGCGAGGATTATGGGAATGAGCAGTTCTTC. The encoded protein is CASEDYGNEQFF.

The J gene is TRBJ1-2, the V gene TRBV29-1; 7 bases are shared with TRBD1. The CDR3 has 13 amino acids. The germline gives CDR1 SQVTM, CDR2 ANQGSEA. Trimming at V came to 5 bases and at J to 9 bases, leaving 12 bases not matched to a gene. The CDR3, as DNA: TGCAGCGTTCGGGACAGAAGTTCTATGAGCTACACCTTC. Residues: CSVRDRSSMSYTF.

This clone came up a few times. J is TRBJ1-6 and V is TRBV6-5; D gene uncertain. Trimming stripped 8 bases from V and 7 bases from J, with 18 bases between. The length of the CDR3 is 15 residues. Germline CDR1 MNHEY, CDR2 SVGAGI. CDR3 region: CASRGQVTGNSPLHF. The CDR3 DNA sequence: TGTGCCAGCCGCGGGCAGGTAACTGGGAATTCACCCCTCCACTTT.

The chain is built from TRBV29-1 and TRBJ1-2; possible D gene TRBD1, 5 bases. Trimming removed 2 bases at V and 3 bases at J, with 10 bases between. Germline lookup yields CDR1 SQVTM and CDR2 ANQGSEA. The CDR3 contains 13 residues. CDR3 loop: CSVETGGDYGYTF. Written as DNA, the CDR3 is TGCAGCGTTGAAACGGGGGGGGACTATGGCTACACCTTC.

V gene TRBV25-1 combines with J gene TRBJ1-6, with 7 bases identical to TRBD1. Germline CDR1 MGHDK, CDR2 SYGVNS. V lost 3 bases and J lost 7; bases outside the gene matches: 3. This CDR3 is built from 14 residues. The CDR3 spells CASSDQTGNSPLHF. In DNA form, the CDR3 reads TGTGCCAGCAGTGACCAGACAGGGAATTCACCCCTCCACTTT.

The chain is built from TRBV14 and TRBJ2-2, with TRBD2 identical over 7 bases. The CDR3 extends over 14 amino acids. Trimming took 6 bases from V and 2 from J; bases not matched to a gene: 3. CDR1 is SGHDN and CDR2 is FVKESK in the germline V gene. For the CDR3, the DNA is TGTGCCAGCAGGCGGGAGATTAACACCGGGGAGCTGTTTTTT. It encodes CASRREINTGELFF.

This clone was counted between two and nine times. The rearrangement uses TRBV3-1 (or the pseudogene TRBV3-2) and TRBJ1-5, with TRBD1 matching over 11 bases. The CDR3 extends over 15 amino acids. With 3 bases clipped from V and 6 bases from J, the junction kept 4 bases outside the gene matches. Germline V gives CDR1 LGHDT, CDR2 YNNKEL (reference sequence). This chain's CDR3 is CASSQDRGQSQPQHF. The CDR3, as DNA: TGTGCCAGCAGCCAGGACAGGGGGCAAAGTCAGCCCCAGCATTTT.